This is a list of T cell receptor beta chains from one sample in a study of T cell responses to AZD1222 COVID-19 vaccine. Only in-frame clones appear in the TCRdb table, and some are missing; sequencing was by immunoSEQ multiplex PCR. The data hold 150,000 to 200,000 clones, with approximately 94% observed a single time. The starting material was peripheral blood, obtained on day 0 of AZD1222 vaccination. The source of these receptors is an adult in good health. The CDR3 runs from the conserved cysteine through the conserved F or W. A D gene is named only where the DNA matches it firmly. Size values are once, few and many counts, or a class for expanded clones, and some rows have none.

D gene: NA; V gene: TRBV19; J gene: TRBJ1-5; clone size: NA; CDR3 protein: CASSVGGNTQPQHF; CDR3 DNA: TGTGCCAGTAGTGTGGGGGGGAACACTCAGCCCCAGCATTTT
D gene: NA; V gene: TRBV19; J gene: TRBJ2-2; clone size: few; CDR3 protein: CASTGRRGTGELFF; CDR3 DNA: TGTGCCAGTACCGGTCGGCGGGGCACCGGGGAGCTGTTTTTT
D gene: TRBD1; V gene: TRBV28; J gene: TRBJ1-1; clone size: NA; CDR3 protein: CASSLVTGGNTEAFF; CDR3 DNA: TGTGCCAGCAGTTTAGTTACAGGGGGGAACACTGAAGCTTTCTTT
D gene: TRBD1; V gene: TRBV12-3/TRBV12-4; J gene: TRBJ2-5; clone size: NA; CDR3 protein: CASSRGGDRDF; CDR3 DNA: TGTGCCAGCAGCCGCGGTGGAGACAGGGACTTC
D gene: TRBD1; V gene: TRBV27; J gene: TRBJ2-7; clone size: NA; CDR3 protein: CASSDPAGQGVSEQYF; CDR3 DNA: TGTGCCAGCAGCGACCCGGCCGGACAGGGGGTCTCCGAGCAGTACTTC
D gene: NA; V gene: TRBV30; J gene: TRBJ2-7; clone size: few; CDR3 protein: CAWSEQTGYEQYF; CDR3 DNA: TGTGCCTGGAGTGAACAGACAGGCTACGAGCAGTACTTC
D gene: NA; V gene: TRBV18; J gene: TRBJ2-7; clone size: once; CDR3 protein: CASSPGVGAYEQYF; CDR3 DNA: TGTGCCAGCTCACCGGGAGTCGGGGCCTACGAGCAGTACTTC
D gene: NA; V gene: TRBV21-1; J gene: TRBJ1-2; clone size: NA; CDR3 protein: CASRVNYGYTF; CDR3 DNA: TGTGCCAGCAGGGTAAACTATGGCTACACCTTC
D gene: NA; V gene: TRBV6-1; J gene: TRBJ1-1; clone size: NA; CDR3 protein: CASSDISGSYTEAFF; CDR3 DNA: TGTGCCAGCAGTGACATCTCAGGGAGTTACACTGAAGCTTTCTTT
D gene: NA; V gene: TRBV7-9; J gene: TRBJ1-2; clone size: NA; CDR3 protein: CASSFYSDNYGYTF; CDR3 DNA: TGTGCCAGCAGCTTCTACAGTGATAACTATGGCTACACCTTC
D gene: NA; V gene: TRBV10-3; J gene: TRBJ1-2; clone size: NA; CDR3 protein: CAISESGRGLKWGYTF; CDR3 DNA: TGTGCCATCAGTGAGTCAGGCAGGGGTTTAAAGTGGGGCTACACCTTC
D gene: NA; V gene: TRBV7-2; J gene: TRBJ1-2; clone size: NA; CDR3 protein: CASSLSRDLYGYTF; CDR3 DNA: TGTGCCAGCAGCTTATCCCGGGACCTATATGGCTACACCTTC
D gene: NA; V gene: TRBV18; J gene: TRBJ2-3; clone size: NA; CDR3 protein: CASSPAGGATDTQYF; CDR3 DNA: TGTGCCAGCTCCCCGGCGGGCGGGGCCACAGATACGCAGTATTTT
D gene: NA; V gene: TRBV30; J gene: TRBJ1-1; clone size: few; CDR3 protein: CAWRRGNTEAFF; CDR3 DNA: TGTGCCTGGAGGAGGGGGAACACTGAAGCTTTCTTT
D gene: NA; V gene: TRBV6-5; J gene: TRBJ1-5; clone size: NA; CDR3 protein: CASSHGGIGNQPQHF; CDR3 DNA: TGTGCCAGCAGCCACGGGGGGATTGGCAATCAGCCCCAGCATTTT
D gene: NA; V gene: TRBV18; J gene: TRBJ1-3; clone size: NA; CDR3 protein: CASSPLGDRSGNTIYF; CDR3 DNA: TGTGCCAGCTCACCCCTTGGGGACCGCTCTGGAAACACCATATATTTT
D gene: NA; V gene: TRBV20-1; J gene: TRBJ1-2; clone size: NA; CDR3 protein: CSASRSGGYTF; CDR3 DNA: TGCAGTGCTTCCCGGTCGGGTGGCTACACCTTC
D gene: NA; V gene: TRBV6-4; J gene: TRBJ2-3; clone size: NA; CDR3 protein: CASSRGPGSTDTQYF; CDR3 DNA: TGTGCCAGCAGTAGAGGACCGGGGAGCACAGATACGCAGTATTTT
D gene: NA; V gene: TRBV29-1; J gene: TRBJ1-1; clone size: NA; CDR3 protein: CSPTWETEAFF; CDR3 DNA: TGCAGCCCCACCTGGGAGACTGAAGCTTTCTTT
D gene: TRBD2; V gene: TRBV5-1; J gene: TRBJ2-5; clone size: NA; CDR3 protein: CASSQGLGRETQYF; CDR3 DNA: TGCGCCAGCAGCCAAGGACTAGGTCGAGAGACCCAGTACTTC
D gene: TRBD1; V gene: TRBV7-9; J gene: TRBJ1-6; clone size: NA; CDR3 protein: CASSLRTGGENSPLHF; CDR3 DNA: TGTGCCAGCAGCTTAAGGACAGGGGGAGAAAATTCACCCCTCCACTTT
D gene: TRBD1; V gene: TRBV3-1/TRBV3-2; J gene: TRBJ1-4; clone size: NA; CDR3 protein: CASSQGRGRNEKLFF; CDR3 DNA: TGTGCCAGCAGCCAAGGCAGGGGGCGAAATGAAAAACTGTTTTTT
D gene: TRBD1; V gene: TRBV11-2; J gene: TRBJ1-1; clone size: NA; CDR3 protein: CASSLDYHRGDVPPEAFF; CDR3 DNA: TGTGCCAGCAGCTTAGATTATCACAGGGGGGATGTACCCCCTGAAGCTTTCTTT
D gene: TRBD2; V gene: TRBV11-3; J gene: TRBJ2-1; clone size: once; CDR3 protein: CASSLDGGAGVGFNEQFF; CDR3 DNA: TGTGCCAGCAGCTTAGATGGGGGAGCGGGAGTGGGTTTCAATGAGCAGTTCTTC
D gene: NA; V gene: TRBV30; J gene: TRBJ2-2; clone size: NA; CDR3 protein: CAWSVRAPRTGELFF; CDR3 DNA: TGTGCCTGGAGTGTACGTGCCCCGAGGACCGGGGAGCTGTTTTTT
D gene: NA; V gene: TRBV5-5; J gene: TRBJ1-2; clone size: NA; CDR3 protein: CASSLVGQGYGYTF; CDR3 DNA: TGTGCCAGCAGCTTGGTAGGACAAGGCTATGGCTACACCTTC
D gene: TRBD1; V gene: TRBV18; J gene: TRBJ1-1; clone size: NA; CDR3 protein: CASSPGQVNTEAFF; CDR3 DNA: TGTGCCAGCTCCCCGGGACAGGTGAACACTGAAGCTTTCTTT
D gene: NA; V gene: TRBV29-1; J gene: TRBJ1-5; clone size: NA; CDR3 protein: CSVGHGGSNQPQHF; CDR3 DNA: TGCAGCGTGGGCCATGGGGGTAGCAATCAGCCCCAGCATTTT
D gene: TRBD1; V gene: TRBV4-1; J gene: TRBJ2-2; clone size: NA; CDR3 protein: CASSQARQGVGTGELFF; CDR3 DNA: TGCGCCAGCAGCCAGGCCAGACAGGGGGTAGGCACCGGGGAGCTGTTTTTT
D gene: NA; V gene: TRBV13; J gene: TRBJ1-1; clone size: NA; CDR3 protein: CASSFDEEGMNTEAFF; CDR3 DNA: TGTGCCAGCAGCTTCGACGAAGAAGGAATGAACACTGAAGCTTTCTTT
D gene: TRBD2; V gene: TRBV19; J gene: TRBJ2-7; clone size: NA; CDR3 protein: CASSKGTSGSSAYEQYF; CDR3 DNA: TGTGCCAGTAGTAAGGGGACTAGCGGGAGTTCCGCCTACGAGCAGTACTTC
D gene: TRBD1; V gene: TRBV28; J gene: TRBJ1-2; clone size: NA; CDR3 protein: CASSLGQGPYGYTF; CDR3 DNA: TGTGCCAGCAGCCTGGGACAGGGCCCCTATGGCTACACCTTC
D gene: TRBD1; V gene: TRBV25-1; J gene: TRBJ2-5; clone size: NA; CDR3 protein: CASSLTGVGTQYF; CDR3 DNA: TGTGCCAGCAGTCTCACAGGGGTAGGGACCCAGTACTTC
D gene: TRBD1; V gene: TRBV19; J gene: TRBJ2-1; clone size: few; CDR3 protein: CASSQDRGSYNEQFF; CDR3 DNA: TGTGCCAGTAGTCAGGACAGGGGGTCCTACAATGAGCAGTTCTTC
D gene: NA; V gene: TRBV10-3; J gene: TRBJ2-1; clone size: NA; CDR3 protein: CAISEGASGYNEQFF; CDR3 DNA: TGTGCCATCAGTGAGGGGGCTAGTGGATACAATGAGCAGTTCTTC
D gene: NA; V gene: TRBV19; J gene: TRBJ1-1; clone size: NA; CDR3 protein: CASSIKGSEAFF; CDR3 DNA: TGTGCCAGTAGTATTAAGGGCTCTGAAGCTTTCTTT
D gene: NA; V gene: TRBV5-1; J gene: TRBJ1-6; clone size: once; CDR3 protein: CASSLTGGNSPLHF; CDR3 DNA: TGCGCCAGCAGCTTGACTGGGGGGAATTCACCCCTCCACTTT
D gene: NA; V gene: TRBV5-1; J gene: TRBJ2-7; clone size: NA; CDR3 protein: CASSLVVGSHEQYF; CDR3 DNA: TGCGCCAGCAGCTTGGTGGTGGGGAGTCACGAGCAGTACTTC
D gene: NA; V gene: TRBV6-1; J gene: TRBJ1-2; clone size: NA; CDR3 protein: CASSETGDRDGYTF; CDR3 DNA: TGTGCCAGCAGTGAAACGGGAGACAGAGATGGCTACACCTTC
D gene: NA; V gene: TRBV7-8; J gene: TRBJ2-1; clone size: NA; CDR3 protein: CASSFLGGSGDEQFF; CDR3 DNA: TGTGCCAGCAGCTTCCTGGGGGGGTCAGGGGATGAGCAGTTCTTC
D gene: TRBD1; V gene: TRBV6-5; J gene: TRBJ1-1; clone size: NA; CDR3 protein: CASGTELHTEAFF; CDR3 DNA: TGTGCCAGCGGGACAGAGTTACACACTGAAGCTTTCTTT
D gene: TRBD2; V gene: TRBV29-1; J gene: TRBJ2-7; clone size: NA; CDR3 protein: CSVGPGLAGHYEQYF; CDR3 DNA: TGCAGCGTAGGTCCGGGATTAGCGGGACACTACGAGCAGTACTTC
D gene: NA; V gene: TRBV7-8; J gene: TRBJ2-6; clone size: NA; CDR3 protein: CASSLDPGKVLTF; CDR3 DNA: TGTGCCAGCAGCTTAGACCCAGGAAAGGTCCTGACTTTC
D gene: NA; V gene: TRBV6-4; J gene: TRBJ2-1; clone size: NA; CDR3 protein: CASSYSQSYNEQFF; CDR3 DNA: TGTGCCAGCAGTTATTCCCAATCCTACAATGAGCAGTTCTTC
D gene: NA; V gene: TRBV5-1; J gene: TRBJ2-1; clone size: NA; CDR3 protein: CASSPDTYNEQFF; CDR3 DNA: TGCGCCAGCAGCCCGGACACCTACAATGAGCAGTTCTTC
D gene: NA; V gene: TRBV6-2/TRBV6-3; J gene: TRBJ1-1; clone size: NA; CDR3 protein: CASSPRGSSMNTEAFF; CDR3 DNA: TGTGCCAGCAGTCCCCGCGGTAGTTCAATGAACACTGAAGCTTTCTTT